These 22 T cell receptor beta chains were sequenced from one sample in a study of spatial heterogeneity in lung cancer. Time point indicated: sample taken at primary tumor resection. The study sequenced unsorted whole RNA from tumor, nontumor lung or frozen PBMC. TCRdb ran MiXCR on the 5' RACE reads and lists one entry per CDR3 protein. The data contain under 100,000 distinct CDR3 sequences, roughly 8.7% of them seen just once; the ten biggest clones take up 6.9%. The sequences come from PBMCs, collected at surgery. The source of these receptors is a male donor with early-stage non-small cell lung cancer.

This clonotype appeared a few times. This CDR3 is CAISGGGTNEKLFF. For the CDR3, the DNA is TGTGCCATCAGCGGGGGGGGCACTAATGAAAAACTGTTTTTT. The gene calls are TRBV10-3 and TRBJ1-4, with D perhaps matching TRBD1 (6 bases). The germline V gene encodes CDR1 ENHRY and CDR2 SYGVKD. The length of the CDR3 is 14 residues. Trimming stripped 6 bases from V and 2 bases from J, with 10 bases between.

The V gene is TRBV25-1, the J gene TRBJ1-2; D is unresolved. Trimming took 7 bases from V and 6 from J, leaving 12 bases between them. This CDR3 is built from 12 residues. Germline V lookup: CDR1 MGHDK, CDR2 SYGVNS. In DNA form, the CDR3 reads TGTGCCAGCAATACCGGGGTAGATGGCTACACCTTC. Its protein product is CASNTGVDGYTF.

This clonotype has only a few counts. CDR3 in amino acids: CSAADRANTEAFF. As DNA, the CDR3 is TGCAGTGCTGCGGACAGGGCGAACACTGAAGCTTTCTTT. The chain couples TRBV20-1 to TRBJ1-1, with 8 bases that match TRBD1. Trimming took 5 bases from V and 1 from J; bases not matched to a gene: 3. The CDR3 loop spans 13 amino acids. Germline V gene lookup returns CDR1 DFQATT and CDR2 SNEGSKA (reference sequence).

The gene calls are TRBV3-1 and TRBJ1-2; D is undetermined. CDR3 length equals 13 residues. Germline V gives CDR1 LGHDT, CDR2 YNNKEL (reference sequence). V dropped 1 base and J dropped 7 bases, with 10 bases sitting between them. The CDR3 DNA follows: TGTGCCAGCAGCCAAGGCGGAAAAACTGGCTACACCTTC. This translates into CASSQGGKTGYTF.

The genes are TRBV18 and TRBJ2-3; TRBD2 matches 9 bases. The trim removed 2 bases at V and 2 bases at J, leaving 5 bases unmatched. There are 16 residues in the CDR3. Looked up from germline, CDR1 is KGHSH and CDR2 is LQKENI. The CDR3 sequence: CASSPMASGATDTQYF. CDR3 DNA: TGTGCCAGCTCACCAATGGCTAGCGGGGCCACAGATACGCAGTATTTT.

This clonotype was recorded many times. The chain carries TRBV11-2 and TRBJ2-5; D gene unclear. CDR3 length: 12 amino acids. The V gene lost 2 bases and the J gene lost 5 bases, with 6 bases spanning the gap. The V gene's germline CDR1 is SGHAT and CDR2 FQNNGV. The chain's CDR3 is CASSLFSETQYF. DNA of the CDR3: TGTGCCAGCAGCTTATTCTCGGAGACCCAGTACTTC.

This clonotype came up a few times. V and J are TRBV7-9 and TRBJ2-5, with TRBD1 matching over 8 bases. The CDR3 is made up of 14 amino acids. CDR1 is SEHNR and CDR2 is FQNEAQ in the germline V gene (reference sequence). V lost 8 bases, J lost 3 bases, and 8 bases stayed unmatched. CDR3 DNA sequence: TGTGCCAGCTCCCCTAAGGACAGGGAAGAGACCCAGTACTTC. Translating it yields CASSPKDREETQYF.

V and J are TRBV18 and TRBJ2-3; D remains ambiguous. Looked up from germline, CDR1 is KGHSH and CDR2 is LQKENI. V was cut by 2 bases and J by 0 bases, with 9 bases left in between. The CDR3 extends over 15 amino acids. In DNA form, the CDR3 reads TGTGCCAGCTCACCATACGGGCCGAGCACAGATACGCAGTATTTT. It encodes CASSPYGPSTDTQYF.

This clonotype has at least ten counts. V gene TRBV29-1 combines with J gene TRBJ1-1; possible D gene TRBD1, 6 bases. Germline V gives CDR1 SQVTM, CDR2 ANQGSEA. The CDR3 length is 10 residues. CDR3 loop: CAGTNTEAFF. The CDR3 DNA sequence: TGCGCGGGGACAAACACTGAAGCTTTCTTT. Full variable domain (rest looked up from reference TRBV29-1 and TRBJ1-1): SAVISQKPSRDICQRGTSLTIQCQVDSQVTMMFWYRQQPGQSLTLIATANQGSEATYESGFVIDKFPISRPNLTFSTLTVSNMSPEDSSIYLCAGTNTEAFFGQGTRLTVV.

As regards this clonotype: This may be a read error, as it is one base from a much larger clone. CDR3 sequence: CASSGRPKSGVHEQFF. The CDR3 DNA reads as TGCGCCAGCAGTGGGCGGCCGAAAAGTGGAGTCCATGAGCAGTTCTTC. The J gene is TRBJ2-1, the V gene TRBV10-2; D is unclear. Trimming removed 4 bases at V and 8 bases at J, with 21 bases between. This CDR3 comprises 16 residues. Germline-derived CDR1 and CDR2 are WSHSY and SAAADI.

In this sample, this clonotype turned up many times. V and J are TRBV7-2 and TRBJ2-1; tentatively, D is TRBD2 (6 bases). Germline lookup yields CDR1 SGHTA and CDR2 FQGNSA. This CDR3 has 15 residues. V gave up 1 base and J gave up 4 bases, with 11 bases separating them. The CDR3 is CASSLGLGQYNEQFF. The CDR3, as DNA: TGTGCCAGCAGCTTAGGACTAGGCCAGTACAATGAGCAGTTCTTC.

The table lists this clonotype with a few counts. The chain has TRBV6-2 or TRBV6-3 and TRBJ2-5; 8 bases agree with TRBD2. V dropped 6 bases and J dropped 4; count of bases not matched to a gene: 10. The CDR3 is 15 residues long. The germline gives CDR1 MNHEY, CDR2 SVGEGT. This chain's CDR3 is CASRTSRGGRETQYF. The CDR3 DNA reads TGTGCCAGCAGGACTTCTCGGGGGGGCCGAGAGACCCAGTACTTC.

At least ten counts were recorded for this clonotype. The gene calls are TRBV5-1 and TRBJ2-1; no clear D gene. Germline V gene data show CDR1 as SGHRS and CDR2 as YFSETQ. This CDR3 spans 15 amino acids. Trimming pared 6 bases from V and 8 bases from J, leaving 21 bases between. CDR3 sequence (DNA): TGCGCCAGCACCTTAGGCCGTCCTAGAAGCCATGAGCAGTTCTTC. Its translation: CASTLGRPRSHEQFF.

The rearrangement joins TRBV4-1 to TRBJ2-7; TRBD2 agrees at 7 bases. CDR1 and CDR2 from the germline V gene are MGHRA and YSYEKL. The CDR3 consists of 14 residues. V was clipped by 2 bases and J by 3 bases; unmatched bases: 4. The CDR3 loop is CASSQIRDYYEQYF. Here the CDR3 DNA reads TGCGCCAGCAGCCAAATACGGGACTACTACGAGCAGTACTTC.

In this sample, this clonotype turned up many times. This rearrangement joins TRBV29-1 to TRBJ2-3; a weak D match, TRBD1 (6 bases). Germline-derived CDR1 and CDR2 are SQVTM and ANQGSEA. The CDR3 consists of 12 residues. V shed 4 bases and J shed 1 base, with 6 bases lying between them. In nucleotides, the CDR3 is TGCAGCGTTGGACAGGGCACAGATACGCAGTATTTT. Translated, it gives CSVGQGTDTQYF.

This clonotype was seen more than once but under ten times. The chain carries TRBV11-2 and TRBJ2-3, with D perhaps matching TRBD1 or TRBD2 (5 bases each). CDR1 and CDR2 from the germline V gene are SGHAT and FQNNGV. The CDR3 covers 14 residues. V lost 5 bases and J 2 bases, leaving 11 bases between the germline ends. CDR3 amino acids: CASSTRGLTDTQYF. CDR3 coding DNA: TGTGCCAGCAGCACCCGGGGCCTCACAGATACGCAGTATTTT.

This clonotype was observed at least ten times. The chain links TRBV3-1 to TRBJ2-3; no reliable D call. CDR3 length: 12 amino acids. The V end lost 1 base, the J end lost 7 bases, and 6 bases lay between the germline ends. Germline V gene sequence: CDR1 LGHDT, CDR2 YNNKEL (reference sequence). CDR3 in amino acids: CASSQVGYTQYF. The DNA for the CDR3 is TGTGCCAGCAGCCAAGTGGGCTATACGCAGTATTTT.

Written as DNA, the CDR3 is TGTGCCAGCAGCTTAAACTGGGGGGCGTATCGTGAAAAACTGTTTTTT. Translated, it gives CASSLNWGAYREKLFF. The gene calls are TRBV7-2 and TRBJ1-4, with a possible D match to TRBD1 (6 bases). Trimming pared 2 bases from V and 7 bases from J, leaving 17 bases between. Germline CDR1 is SGHTA and CDR2 is FQGNSA. This CDR3 spans 16 amino acids.

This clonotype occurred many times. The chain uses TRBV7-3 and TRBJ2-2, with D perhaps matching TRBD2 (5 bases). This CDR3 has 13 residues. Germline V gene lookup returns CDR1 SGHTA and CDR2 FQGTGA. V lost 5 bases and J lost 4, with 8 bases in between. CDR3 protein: CASSPEGTGELFF. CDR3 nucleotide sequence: TGTGCCAGCAGCCCTGAGGGCACCGGGGAGCTGTTTTTT.

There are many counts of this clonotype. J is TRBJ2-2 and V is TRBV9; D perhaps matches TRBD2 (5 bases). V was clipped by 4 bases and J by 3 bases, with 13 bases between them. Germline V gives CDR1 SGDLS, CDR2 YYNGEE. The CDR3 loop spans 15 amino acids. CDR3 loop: CASSPRTGYTGELFF. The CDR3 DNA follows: TGTGCCAGCAGCCCACGGACTGGGTACACCGGGGAGCTGTTTTTT.

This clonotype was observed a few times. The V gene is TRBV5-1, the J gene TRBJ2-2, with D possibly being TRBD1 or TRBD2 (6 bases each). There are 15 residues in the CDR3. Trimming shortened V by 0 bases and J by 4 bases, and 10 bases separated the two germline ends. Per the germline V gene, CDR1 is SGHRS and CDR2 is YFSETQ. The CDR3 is CASSLDGGATGELFF. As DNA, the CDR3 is TGCGCCAGCAGCTTGGACGGGGGCGCCACCGGGGAGCTGTTTTTT.

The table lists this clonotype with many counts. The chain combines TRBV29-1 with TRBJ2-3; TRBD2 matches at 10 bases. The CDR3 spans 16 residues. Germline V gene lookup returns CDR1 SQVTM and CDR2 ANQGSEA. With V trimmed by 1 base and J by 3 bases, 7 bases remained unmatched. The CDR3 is CSVEVGTSAFTDTQYF. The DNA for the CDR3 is TGCAGCGTTGAAGTAGGGACTAGCGCATTTACAGATACGCAGTATTTT.